The clone carrying this T cell receptor (beta chain) showed up many times. No antigen is known for it. 2 million PBMCs stored at -80 C were the source of the unsorted libraries. TCRdb recomputed calls from the 5' RACE reads with MiXCR, one row per CDR3 protein. Of some 50,000 distinct CDR3 sequences listed, about 25% were seen once; the top ten hold around 25%. This record belongs to a study of neurological immune-mediated disorders. The germline gives CDR1 SGHTA, CDR2 FQGNSA. The CDR3 runs 14 residues. Unmatched junction bases numbered 8, after V lost 6 bases and J lost 4 bases. Study-level points and caveats: The greatest TCR clonal expansion appeared in HTLV-1-associated myelopathy and the smallest, falling below healthy controls, in multiple sclerosis. None of the CDR3 amino acid sequences of expanded clones recurred across subjects, suggesting private repertoires in all groups.

The chain carries TRBV7-2 and TRBJ2-7; 8 bases match TRBD1. The specimen sequenced was PBMCs. The receptor's source is a woman in her sixties or seventies in good health. For the CDR3, the DNA is TGTGCCAGCAGTGTCAGGGGGCAGGGGTACGAGCAGTACTTC. Its translation is CASSVRGQGYEQYF.